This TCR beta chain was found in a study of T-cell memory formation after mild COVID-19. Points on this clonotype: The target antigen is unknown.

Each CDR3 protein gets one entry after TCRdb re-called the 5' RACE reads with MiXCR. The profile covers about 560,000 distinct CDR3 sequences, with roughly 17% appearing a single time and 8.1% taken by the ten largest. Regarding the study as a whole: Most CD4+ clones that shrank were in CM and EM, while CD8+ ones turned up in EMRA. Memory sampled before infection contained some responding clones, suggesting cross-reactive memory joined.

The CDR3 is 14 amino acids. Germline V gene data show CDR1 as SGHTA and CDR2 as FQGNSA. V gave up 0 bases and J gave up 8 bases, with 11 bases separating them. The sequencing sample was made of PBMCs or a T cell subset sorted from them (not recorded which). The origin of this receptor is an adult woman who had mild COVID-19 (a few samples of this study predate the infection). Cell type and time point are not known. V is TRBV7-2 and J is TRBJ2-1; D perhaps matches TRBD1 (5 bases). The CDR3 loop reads CASSLARSRDEQFF. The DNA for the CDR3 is TGTGCCAGCAGCTTAGCACGGTCCAGGGATGAGCAGTTCTTC.